The 8 T cell receptor beta chains listed next were all sequenced from one sample in a study of T-cell reconstitution after alpha-beta-depleted transplantation in children. TCRbeta library preparation incorporated unique molecular identifiers. TCRdb re-analysed the PCR reads in MiXCR, keeping a single row per CDR3 protein. The sample includes some 500,000 distinct CDR3 sequences, around 20% of them seen just once. Specimen: PBMCs from the stem cell graft donor, collected from the stem cell graft. The receptors here all came from a human donor who donated a stem cell graft to a child with acute lymphoblastic leukemia.

For the CDR3, the DNA is TGTGCCAGCAGTTTTTACCAGGGGCCAACTAATGAAAAACTGTTTTTT. This sequence encodes CASSFYQGPTNEKLFF. V is TRBV12-3 or TRBV12-4 and J is TRBJ1-4; D is perhaps TRBD1 (6 bases). This CDR3 is built from 16 residues. Trimming shortened V by 3 bases and J by 0 bases, and 11 bases separated the two germline ends.

The sample holds one count of this clonotype. As DNA, the CDR3 is TGTGCCACCGCTCCCCGGGGGGTCGCGGCCGACACCGGGGAGCTGTTTTTT. As protein: CATAPRGVAADTGELFF. V usage is TRBV24-1 and J usage is TRBJ2-2; 7 bases agree with TRBD2. The V gene end was trimmed by 9 bases and the J gene end by 3 bases; junction bases not matched to a gene: 15. The CDR3 runs to 17 residues. Looked up from germline, CDR1 is KGHDR and CDR2 is SFDVKD.

The chain employs TRBV29-1 and TRBJ2-6; tentatively, D is TRBD2 (6 bases). CDR1 SQVTM and CDR2 ANQGSEA come from the germline V gene. V was cut by 4 bases and J by 4 bases, with 11 bases left in between. This CDR3 is built from 14 residues. The CDR3 protein is CSVVAGTGANVLTF. The CDR3 DNA is TGCAGCGTTGTTGCGGGGACCGGGGCCAACGTCCTGACTTTC. Based on the CDR3 plus reference TRBV29-1 and TRBJ2-6, the full variable domain is SAVISQKPSRDICQRGTSLTIQCQVDSQVTMMFWYRQQPGQSLTLIATANQGSEATYESGFVIDKFPISRPNLTFSTLTVSNMSPEDSSIYLCSVVAGTGANVLTFGAGSRLTVL.

This clonotype has only a few counts. Here the CDR3 reads CSASLAGLVSYYEQYF. CDR3 bases: TGCAGTGCTAGTCTAGCCGGCCTGGTCAGCTACTACGAGCAGTACTTC. V gene TRBV20-1 combines with J gene TRBJ2-7, with D tentatively TRBD2 (5 bases). Germline loops: CDR1 DFQATT, CDR2 SNEGSKA (reference sequence). Deletions cut 3 bases from V and 3 bases from J, with 21 bases between. The CDR3 length is 16 residues.

The chain carries TRBV7-2 and TRBJ1-1; 7 bases are a match to TRBD1. CDR1 and CDR2 (germline): SGHTA, FQGNSA. CDR3 length: 14 residues. With V trimmed by 5 bases and J by 4 bases, 7 bases remained unmatched. The chain's CDR3 is CASSHQGVGTEAFF. CDR3 bases: TGTGCCAGCAGCCACCAGGGGGTAGGCACTGAAGCTTTCTTT.

This chain links TRBV6-1 with TRBJ1-5; 8 nucleotides line up with TRBD1. V lost 6 bases, J lost 1 base, and 8 bases stayed unmatched. This CDR3 comprises 16 residues. The V gene's germline CDR1 is MNHNS and CDR2 SASEGT. Here the CDR3 reads CASRPGTGRSNQPQHF. The CDR3 DNA follows: TGTGCCAGCAGGCCCGGGACAGGTAGGAGCAATCAGCCCCAGCATTTT.

A few counts support this clonotype. The chain has TRBV3-1 and TRBJ1-4, with D unresolved. The ends were cut back, 4 bases at V and 4 bases at J, with 16 bases in the middle. From germline, CDR1 is LGHDT and CDR2 YNNKEL (reference sequence). This CDR3 has 16 amino acids. CDR3 sequence: CASSPLQGLVNEKLFF. The CDR3 region has the DNA TGTGCCAGCAGCCCCCTCCAAGGCCTCGTTAATGAAAAACTGTTTTTT.

This chain connects TRBV5-1 to TRBJ1-1; TRBD1 agrees at 7 bases. The CDR3 is 15 residues long. Germline values: CDR1 SGHRS, CDR2 YFSETQ. After removal of 4 bases from V and 0 bases from J, the junction contained 6 bases not matched to a gene. The chain's CDR3 is CASSDRDIVNTEAFF. The DNA of the CDR3 is TGCGCCAGCAGCGACAGGGACATAGTGAACACTGAAGCTTTCTTT.